The T cell receptor (beta chain) described here comes from a study of blood T cell repertoires in COVID-19 (dated by TCRdb to the early 2020s). Background for the entire study: Samples from collaborators originated in the United States, Italy and Spain and spanned both the acute and convalescent phases of COVID-19. The material from the prospective study consisted of cDNA or gDNA derived from T cells, B-cell-depleted T cells, or PBMCs. Deeply sampled blood TCRbeta repertoires from subjects exposed to, actively infected with, or recovered from COVID-19 were included in the dataset. The repertoires were released in a freely available public database intended as a resource for research on the immune response to SARS-CoV-2. The samples were drawn from the first 160 participants of the ongoing ImmuneRACE study and from some 1,300 subjects provided by 6 global collaborators. The sample metadata nearly always contained a de-identified subject ID, COVID-19 status, age in years and sex. Where HLA class I and class II types were available, the types were taken from metadata supplied by the sample provider, not from assay-based typing. Study-wide findings and limitations: The quantity of clinical and demographic metadata differed by source and by participant and was supplied without curation.

CDR1 and CDR2 (KGHSH, LQKENI) derive from the germline V gene. The germline ends are 20 bases apart after V is trimmed by 0 bases and J by 9 bases. Including cysteine and phenylalanine, the CDR3 has 16 amino acids. The DNA shown is the 48-base CDR3, in frame from base 1. TCRbeta CDR3 regions were amplified from genomic DNA using the immunoSEQ Assay, a bias-controlled multiplex PCR. The original methods were these. The number of nucleated cells in each sample was estimated from the amplification of reference gene primers within the assay. To quantify the absolute abundance of each unique TCRbeta CDR3 rearrangement, sequence reads were collapsed and filtered. For each sample, productive Simpson clonality was calculated as the square root of Simpson's diversity index across productive rearrangements. Not all clones reach the TCRdb copy of this immuneACCESS table, which keeps in-frame sequences only. Checked studies attribute under half of the gap to unresolved V genes and leave the rest unexplained. D and trimming were read from the DNA, whereas the V and J calls and clone size are those reported in that table. This sample lists under 250,000 clones; about four fifths were detected once. About 3.4% of the sample lies in the top ten.

With respect to this clone: What this receptor recognizes is not known. Base quality data are lacking; no much larger clone is found one base away.

In the prospective study, participants were roughly 18 to 100 years old, resided in 25 or so geographic areas of the United States, and were enrolled through a virtual design. In the prospective study, participants were assigned to cohorts based on the clinical history participants reported in a screening survey and a study questionnaire. Recovered participants in ImmuneRACE Cohort 3 were defined by two consecutive negative NP/OP PCR tests, clearance by a healthcare professional, or resolution of symptoms. In the prospective study, whole blood, serum and a nasopharyngeal or oropharyngeal swab were collected from each participant by mobile phlebotomists. Additional blood draws and questionnaires over a roughly two-month period could optionally be provided by prospective study participants. Blood samples from the prospective study were shipped frozen or at room temperature prior to DNA extraction.

Material: PBMCs or T cells enriched from blood (not recorded which). The receptor was derived from a woman aged 60-75 years who had recovered from COVID-19. The chain was built from TRBV18 and TRBJ2-5; D gene: possibly TRBD1, on 6 matching bases. The DNA sequence is TGTGCCAGCTCACCACCGTCCCAGGGGCGCGAGGGGGCCCAGTACTTC. Its protein is CASSPPSQGREGAQYF.